This TCR beta chain was profiled in a study of blood T cell repertoires in COVID-19. Clones were sequenced by immunoSEQ multiplex PCR, and TCRdb holds only the in-frame ones, with some missing. The table records 230,000 or so clones, about 91% of them present only once. This CDR3 is 16 amino acids long. Trimming cost V 4 bases and J 4 bases, with 14 bases left between them. CDR1 is MNHEY and CDR2 is SMNVEV in the germline V gene (reference sequence). Material: peripheral blood. This chain joins TRBV27 and TRBJ2-6; the D gene is possibly TRBD1 (5 bases). The receptor comes from a woman in her thirties or forties who had recovered from COVID-19. The CDR3 DNA reads TGTGCCAGCAGTTCCATGAGTGCAGGGGGGGCCAACGTCCTGACTTTC. It specifies CASSSMSAGGANVLTF.